This T cell receptor beta chain was identified during a study of post-analysis software for immune sequencing data. This clonotype was seen many times. Its matching antigen is unknown. TCR beta cDNA libraries had unique molecular identifiers. Yield was roughly 0.5 million cDNA molecules from around 1 to 9.1 million T cells. TCRdb re-called the PCR reads with MiXCR, one entry per CDR3 protein. In the table there are roughly 170,000 distinct CDR3 sequences, roughly 30% of which are singletons. The CDR3 has 13 amino acids. The junction had 7 bases not matched to a gene; V was cut back by 8 bases and J by 3 bases. CDR1 is SQVTM and CDR2 is ANQGSEA in the germline V gene. Study-level points and caveats: Batch-matched samples strongly co-clustered by F measure. The study found TRBV5-6, TRBV5-1 and TRBV20-1 among about 5 TRBV segments more frequent in patients than controls.

This TCR derives from a girl aged 10 to 17 with multiple sclerosis. V and J are TRBV29-1 and TRBJ2-1; 7 nucleotides line up with TRBD2. Sequencing was done on a sample of blood. CDR3 residues: CSLGGLFYNEQFF. The CDR3, as DNA: TGCAGCCTGGGGGGACTATTCTACAATGAGCAGTTCTTC.